Given below is one TCR beta chain in context. Its matching antigen is unknown. These data are taken from a study of OX40 agonist ivuxolimab in advanced cancers. Study details: The patients' treatment was ivuxolimab, an agonistic anti-OX40 (CD134) antibody.

Germline V CDR1 and CDR2: LGHNA, YSLEER. Trimming cost V 1 base and J 4 bases, with 11 bases left between them. The length of the CDR3 is 14 residues. Overall study results and limits: On average, CD8+ T cells showed a greater number of expanded clones than CD4+. In the 0.1 to 3.0 mg/kg range, CD4+ and CD8+ blood T cells had expanded clonally by week 6.

This table comes from immunoSEQ multiplex PCR, and its TCRdb copy is limited to in-frame clones, with some not included. The sample has about 43,000 clones, roughly 94% seen once. The sample here was CD4+ or CD8+ T cells sorted from blood, taken in a trial of the OX40 agonist ivuxolimab. The TCR sequence derives from an adult with an advanced solid tumor such as melanoma, head and neck, liver or kidney cancer. The rearrangement uses TRBV4-3 and TRBJ2-7; tentatively, D is TRBD2 (5 bases). DNA of the CDR3: TGCGCCAGCAGCCAAGGCGGAGGAGATTACGAGCAGTACTTC. Amino acid sequence: CASSQGGGDYEQYF.